Here is one T cell receptor beta chain with its context. The CDR3 runs to 15 residues. Looked up from germline, CDR1 is MDHEN and CDR2 is SYDVKM. V lost 6 bases, J lost 0 bases, and 12 bases lay in between. Under the authors' procedure: Researchers report that nucleated cell counts were estimated from reference gene primer amplification. Repertoires were generated with immunoSEQ multiplex PCR, while TCRdb's copy carries only in-frame clones and drops some. The D gene and trimming were derived from the DNA, and the V and J assignments and clone size from that table. The data contain 75,000 to 95,000 clones, nearly 90% of them singletons. This entry comes from a study of blood T cell repertoires in COVID-19. At the level of the study: Sites in the United States, Italy and Spain provided acute and convalescent COVID-19 samples. Sources were T cells, B-cell-depleted T cells, or PBMCs; the material itself was cDNA or gDNA.

The sequenced sample was peripheral blood. This sequence joins TRBV28 and TRBJ2-1, with D perhaps TRBD1 (6 bases). The receptor was derived from a woman of 80 years or more with acute or convalescent COVID-19. CDR3: CASSHGQSSYNEQFF. As DNA, the CDR3 is TGTGCCAGCAGCCACGGACAGAGCTCCTACAATGAGCAGTTCTTC.